Below, one T cell receptor (beta chain) is given with its context. Its antigen remains unidentified. This sample is part of a study of T cells in localized non-small cell lung cancer. Germline V gene data show CDR1 as SGDLS and CDR2 as YYNGEE. V was cut by 0 bases and J by 1 base, with 17 bases left in between. The length of the CDR3 is 18 residues. Study-wide findings and caveats: The highest T cell clonality was in uninvolved adjacent lung, above tumor. Within adjacent lung there appeared a median approximately 59 of the top 100 tumor clones.

Clones were sequenced by immunoSEQ multiplex PCR, and TCRdb holds only the in-frame ones, with some missing. The sample consists of approximately 37,000 clones, around 87% of them appearing once. This TCR was recovered from a man aged 18 to 50 with stage I lung adenocarcinoma. The chain has TRBV9 and TRBJ2-1; possibly TRBD1 for D (6 bases). Here the sequenced sample was peripheral blood, taken before any cancer treatment. In DNA form, the CDR3 reads TGTGCCAGCAGCGTAGCTCCGGTAGCGCAGGGGTCCTACAATGAGCAGTTCTTC. Protein product: CASSVAPVAQGSYNEQFF.